A single sample gave rise to the 7 T cell receptor beta chains below, sequenced in a study of blood T cell repertoires in COVID-19. Here immunoSEQ multiplex PCR was the method, and the copy in TCRdb shows in-frame clones only, minus some. The sample lists approximately 65,000 clones, approximately 86% occurring once. The material sequenced was peripheral blood. The receptors were gathered from a man in his forties with acute or convalescent COVID-19.

The rearrangement joins TRBV28 to TRBJ1-6, with 8 bases fitting TRBD1. Unmatched junction bases numbered 7, after V lost 6 bases and J lost 6 bases. CDR1 and CDR2 (germline): MDHEN, SYDVKM. The CDR3 totals 15 residues. CDR3 DNA: TGTGCCAGCAGCAAAGGGGACAGGAGTAATTCACCCCTCCACTTT. Amino acid sequence: CASSKGDRSNSPLHF.

The V and J genes are TRBV30 and TRBJ2-6; D gene ambiguous. V lost 4 bases and J lost 2, with 12 bases in between. CDR1 is GTSNPN, CDR2 SVGIG, per germline (reference sequence). This CDR3 region has 15 residues. CDR3 sequence: CAWTSAVPGANVLTF. In DNA form, the CDR3 reads TGTGCCTGGACTTCCGCGGTCCCTGGGGCCAACGTCCTGACTTTC.

The chain joins TRBV27 to TRBJ1-5; tentative D call: TRBD1 (6 bases). This CDR3 contains 14 residues. Germline-derived CDR1 and CDR2 are MNHEY and SMNVEV (reference sequence). V dropped 6 bases and J dropped 5 bases, with 14 bases sitting between them. Here the CDR3 DNA reads TGTGCCAGCAGCTCTGGACAGCCTCATCAGCCCCAGCATTTT. Amino acid sequence: CASSSGQPHQPQHF.

The V and J genes are TRBV19 and TRBJ1-2; 8 nucleotides match TRBD1. Per the germline V gene, CDR1 is LNHDA and CDR2 is SQIVND (reference sequence). The V segment lost 3 bases and the J segment 8 bases; nucleotides outside the gene matches: 5. The length of the CDR3 is 13 residues. The CDR3 loop is CASSIPGGLGYTF. The DNA for the CDR3 is TGTGCCAGTAGTATTCCAGGGGGCCTGGGCTACACCTTC.

J is TRBJ2-2 and V is TRBV7-6; tentative D call: TRBD1 (5 bases). The germline V gene encodes CDR1 SGHVS and CDR2 FNYEAQ. V lost 5 bases to trimming and J lost 6 bases, with 10 bases between them. This CDR3 is 13 amino acids long. DNA for the CDR3: TGTGCCAGCAGCCATTCGACAGCCGGGGAGCTGTTTTTT. Translation: CASSHSTAGELFF.

The chain couples TRBV15 to TRBJ2-5; D remains ambiguous. Per germline, CDR1 LNHNV and CDR2 YYDKDF (reference sequence). The ends were cut back, 0 bases at V and 3 bases at J, with 5 bases in the middle. CDR3 length: 13 residues. The chain's CDR3 is CATSRDQEETQYF. The CDR3 coding sequence is TGTGCCACCAGCAGAGATCAGGAAGAGACCCAGTACTTC.

This clone was counted a single time. This chain uses TRBV9 with TRBJ1-3; D may be TRBD1 (5 bases). CDR1 and CDR2 from the germline V gene are SGDLS and YYNGEE. V shed 4 bases and J shed 0 bases, with 8 bases lying between them. The CDR3 has 14 amino acids. CDR3 protein: CASSQGGSGNTIYF. The CDR3 nucleotides read TGTGCCAGCAGCCAGGGAGGCTCTGGAAACACCATATATTTT.